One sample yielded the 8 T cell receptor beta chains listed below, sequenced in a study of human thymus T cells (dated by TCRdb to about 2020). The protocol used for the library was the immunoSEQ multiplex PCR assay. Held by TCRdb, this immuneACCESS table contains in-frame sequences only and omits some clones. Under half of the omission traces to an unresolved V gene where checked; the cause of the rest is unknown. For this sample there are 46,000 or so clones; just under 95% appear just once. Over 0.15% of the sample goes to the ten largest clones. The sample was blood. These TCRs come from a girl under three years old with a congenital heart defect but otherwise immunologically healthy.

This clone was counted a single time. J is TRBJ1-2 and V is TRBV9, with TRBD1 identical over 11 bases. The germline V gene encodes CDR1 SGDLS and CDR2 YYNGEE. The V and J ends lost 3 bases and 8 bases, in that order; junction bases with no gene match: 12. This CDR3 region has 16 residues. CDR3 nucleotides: TGTGCCAGCAGCGCACCGGGACAGGGGGATCCCAGGGGCTACACCTTC. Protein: CASSAPGQGDPRGYTF. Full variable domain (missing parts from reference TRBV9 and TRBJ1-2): DSGVTQTPKHLITATGQRVTLRCSPRSGDLSVYWYQQSLDQGLQFLIQYYNGEERAKGNILERFSAQQFPDLHSELNLSSLELGDSALYFCASSAPGQGDPRGYTFGSGTRLTVV.

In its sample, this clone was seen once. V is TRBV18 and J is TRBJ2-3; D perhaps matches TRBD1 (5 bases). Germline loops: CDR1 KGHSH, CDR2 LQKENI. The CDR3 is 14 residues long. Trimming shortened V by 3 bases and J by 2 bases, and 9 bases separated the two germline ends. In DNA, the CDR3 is TGTGCCAGCTCACCCAGCAGGGACACAGATACGCAGTATTTT. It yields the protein CASSPSRDTDTQYF.

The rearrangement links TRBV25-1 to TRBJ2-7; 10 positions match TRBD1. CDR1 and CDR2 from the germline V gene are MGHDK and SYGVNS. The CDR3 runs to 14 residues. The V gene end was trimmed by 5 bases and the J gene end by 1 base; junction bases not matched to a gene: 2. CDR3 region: CASSRTGGSYEQYF. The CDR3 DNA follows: TGTGCCAGCAGTCGGACAGGGGGGTCCTACGAGCAGTACTTC.

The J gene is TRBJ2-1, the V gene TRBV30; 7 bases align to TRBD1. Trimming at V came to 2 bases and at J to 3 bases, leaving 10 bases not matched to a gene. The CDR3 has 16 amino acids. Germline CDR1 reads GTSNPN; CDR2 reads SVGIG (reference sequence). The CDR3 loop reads CAWSSPYRGDYNEQFF. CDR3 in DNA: TGTGCCTGGAGTTCCCCCTACAGGGGTGACTACAATGAGCAGTTCTTC.

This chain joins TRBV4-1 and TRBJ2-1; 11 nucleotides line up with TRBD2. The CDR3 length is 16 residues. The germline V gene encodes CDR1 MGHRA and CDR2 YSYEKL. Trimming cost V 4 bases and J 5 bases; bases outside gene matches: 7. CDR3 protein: CASSLALAGGNNEQFF. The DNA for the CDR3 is TGCGCCAGCAGCCTCGCCCTAGCGGGAGGTAACAATGAGCAGTTCTTC.

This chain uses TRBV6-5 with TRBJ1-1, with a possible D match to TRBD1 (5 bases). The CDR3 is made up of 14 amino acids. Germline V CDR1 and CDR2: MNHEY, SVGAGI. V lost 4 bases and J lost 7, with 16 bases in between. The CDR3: CASSWKGPHGEAFF. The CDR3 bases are TGTGCCAGCAGTTGGAAGGGGCCCCACGGTGAAGCTTTCTTT.

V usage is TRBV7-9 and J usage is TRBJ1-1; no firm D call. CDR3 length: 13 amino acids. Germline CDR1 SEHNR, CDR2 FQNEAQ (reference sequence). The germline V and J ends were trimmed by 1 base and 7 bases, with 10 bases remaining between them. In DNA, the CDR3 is TGTGCCAGCAGCTTAGTATCTCTTAATGAAGCTTTCTTT. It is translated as CASSLVSLNEAFF.

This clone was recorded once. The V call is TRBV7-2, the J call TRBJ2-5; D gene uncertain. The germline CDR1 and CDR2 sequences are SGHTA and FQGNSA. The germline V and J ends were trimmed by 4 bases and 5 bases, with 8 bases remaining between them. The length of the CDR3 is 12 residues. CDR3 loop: CASSSLEETQYF. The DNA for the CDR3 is TGTGCCAGCAGCTCCCTCGAGGAGACCCAGTACTTC.